The source of this TCR beta chain is a study of blood T cell repertoires in COVID-19. Background on the study: COVID-19 samples from acute and convalescent phases originated in the United States, Italy and Spain. Sources were T cells, B-cell-depleted T cells, or PBMCs; the material itself was cDNA or gDNA.

Germline V gene data show CDR1 as DFQATT and CDR2 as SNEGSKA (reference sequence). The CDR3 consists of 14 residues. Losses at the gene ends were 3 bases for V and 2 bases for J; bases not matched to a gene: 6. Per the original methods: It was from reference gene primer amplification that nucleated cell counts were estimated. Profiling relied on immunoSEQ multiplex PCR, and the TCRdb table lists in-frame clones only, not all of them. V and J calls plus clone size are reproduced from that table; the DNA served to infer D and trimming. The sample contains roughly 200,000 clones, 75% to 90% of which appear only once. Seattle's enrolled individuals joined amid active infection and were then monitored longitudinally.

The J gene is TRBJ2-5, the V gene TRBV20-1; TRBD2 agrees at 7 bases. The TCR was taken from a woman older than 75 with COVID-19, enrolled during active disease. Sequenced material: peripheral blood. The CDR3: CSASGGGRQETQYF. For the CDR3, the DNA is TGCAGTGCTAGTGGGGGGGGTCGTCAAGAGACCCAGTACTTC.